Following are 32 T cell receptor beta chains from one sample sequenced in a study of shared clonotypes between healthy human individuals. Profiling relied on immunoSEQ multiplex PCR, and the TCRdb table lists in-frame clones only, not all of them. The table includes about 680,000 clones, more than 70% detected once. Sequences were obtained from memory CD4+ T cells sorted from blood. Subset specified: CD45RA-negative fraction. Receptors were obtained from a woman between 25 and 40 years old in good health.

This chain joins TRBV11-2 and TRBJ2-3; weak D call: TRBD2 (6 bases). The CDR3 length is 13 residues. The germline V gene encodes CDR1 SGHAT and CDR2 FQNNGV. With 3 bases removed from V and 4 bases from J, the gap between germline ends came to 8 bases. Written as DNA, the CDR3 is TGTGCCAGCAGCTTGCCGGGAGCAGATACGCAGTATTTT. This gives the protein CASSLPGADTQYF.

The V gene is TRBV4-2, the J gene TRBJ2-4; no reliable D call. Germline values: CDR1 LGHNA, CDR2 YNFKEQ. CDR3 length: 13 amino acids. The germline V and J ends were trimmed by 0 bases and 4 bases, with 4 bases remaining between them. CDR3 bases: TGTGCCAGCAGCCAAGATGGGAAAAACATTCAGTACTTC. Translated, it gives CASSQDGKNIQYF.

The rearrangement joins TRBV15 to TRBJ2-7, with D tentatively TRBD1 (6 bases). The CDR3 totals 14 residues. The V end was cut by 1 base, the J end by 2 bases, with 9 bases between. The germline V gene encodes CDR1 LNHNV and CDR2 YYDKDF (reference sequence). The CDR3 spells CATSRARGAYEQYF. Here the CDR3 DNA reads TGTGCCACCAGCAGAGCCAGGGGAGCCTACGAGCAGTACTTC.

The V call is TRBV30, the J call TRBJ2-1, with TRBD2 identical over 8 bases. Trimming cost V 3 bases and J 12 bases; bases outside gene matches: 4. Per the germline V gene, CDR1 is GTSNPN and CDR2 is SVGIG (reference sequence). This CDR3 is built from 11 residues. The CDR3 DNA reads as TGTGCCTGGAGCGGCGGGGGGTTGCAGTTCTTC. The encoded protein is CAWSGGGLQFF.

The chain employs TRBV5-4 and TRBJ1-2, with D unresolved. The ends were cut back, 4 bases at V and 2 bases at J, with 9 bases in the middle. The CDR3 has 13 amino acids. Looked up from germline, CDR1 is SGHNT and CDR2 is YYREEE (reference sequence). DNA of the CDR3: TGTGCCAGCAGCCCCGGTTGGAACTATGGCTACACCTTC. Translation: CASSPGWNYGYTF.

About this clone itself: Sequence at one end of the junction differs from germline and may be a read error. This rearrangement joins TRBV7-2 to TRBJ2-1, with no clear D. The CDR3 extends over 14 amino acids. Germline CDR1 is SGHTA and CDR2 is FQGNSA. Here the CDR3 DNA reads TGTGCCAGCAGATTAGGTCTCCCCTACAATGAGCAGTTCTTC. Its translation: CASRLGLPYNEQFF.

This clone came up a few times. CDR3 region: CASSRKRIDSYNEQFF. The CDR3, as DNA: TGTGCCAGCAGTCGGAAACGGATTGACTCCTACAATGAGCAGTTCTTC. The V and J genes are TRBV28 and TRBJ2-1; D call uncertain. V was cut by 5 bases and J by 0 bases, with 14 bases left in between. Per germline, CDR1 MDHEN and CDR2 SYDVKM. This CDR3 is 16 amino acids long.

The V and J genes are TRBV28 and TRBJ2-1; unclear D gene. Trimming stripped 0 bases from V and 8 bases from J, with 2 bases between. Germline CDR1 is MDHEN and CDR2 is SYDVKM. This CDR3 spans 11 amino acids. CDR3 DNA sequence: TGTGCCAGCAGTTTATGGGATGAGCAGTTCTTC. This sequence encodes CASSLWDEQFF.

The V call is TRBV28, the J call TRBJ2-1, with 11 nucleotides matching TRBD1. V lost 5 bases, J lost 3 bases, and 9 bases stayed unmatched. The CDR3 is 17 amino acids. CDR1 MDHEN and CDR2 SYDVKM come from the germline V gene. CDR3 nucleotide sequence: TGTGCCAGCAGTGGGGCTGTGGGGACAGGGGGCTACAATGAGCAGTTCTTC. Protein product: CASSGAVGTGGYNEQFF.

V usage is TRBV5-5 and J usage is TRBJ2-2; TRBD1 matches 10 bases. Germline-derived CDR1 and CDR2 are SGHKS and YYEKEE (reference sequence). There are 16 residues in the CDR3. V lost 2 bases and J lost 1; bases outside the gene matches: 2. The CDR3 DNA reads TGTGCCAGCAGCTTCGGGACAGGGGTGAACACCGGGGAGCTGTTTTTT. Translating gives CASSFGTGVNTGELFF. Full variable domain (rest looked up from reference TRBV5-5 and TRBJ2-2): DAGVTQSPTHLIKTRGQQVTLRCSPISGHKSVSWYQQVLGQGPQFIFQYYEKEERGRGNFPDRFSARQFPNYSSELNVNALLLGDSALYLCASSFGTGVNTGELFFGEGSRLTVL.

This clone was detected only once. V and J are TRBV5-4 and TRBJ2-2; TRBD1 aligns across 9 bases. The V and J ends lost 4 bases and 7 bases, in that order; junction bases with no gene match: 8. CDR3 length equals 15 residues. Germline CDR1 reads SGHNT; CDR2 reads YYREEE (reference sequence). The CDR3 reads CASSPRQGVVGELFF. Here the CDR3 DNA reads TGTGCCAGCAGCCCCAGACAGGGGGTAGTCGGGGAGCTGTTTTTT.

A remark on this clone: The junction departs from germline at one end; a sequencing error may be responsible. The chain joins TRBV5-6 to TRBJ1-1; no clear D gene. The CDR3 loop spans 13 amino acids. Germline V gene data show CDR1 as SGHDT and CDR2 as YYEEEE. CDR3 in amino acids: CASSLGRQRQAVF. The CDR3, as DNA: TGTGCCAGCAGCCTCGGACGGCAGAGACAAGCGGTTTTT.

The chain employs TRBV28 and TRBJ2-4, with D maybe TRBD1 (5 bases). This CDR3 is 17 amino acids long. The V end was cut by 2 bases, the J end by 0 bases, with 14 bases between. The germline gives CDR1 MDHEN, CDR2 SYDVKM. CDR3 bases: TGTGCCAGCAGTTTACGGCAGGGCGCAATAGCCAAAAACATTCAGTACTTC. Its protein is CASSLRQGAIAKNIQYF.

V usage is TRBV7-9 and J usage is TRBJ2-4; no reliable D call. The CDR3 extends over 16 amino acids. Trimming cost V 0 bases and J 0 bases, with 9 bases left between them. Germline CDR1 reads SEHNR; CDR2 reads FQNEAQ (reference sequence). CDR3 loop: CASSLALSGAKNIQYF. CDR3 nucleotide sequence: TGTGCCAGCAGCTTAGCGCTCAGTGGAGCCAAAAACATTCAGTACTTC. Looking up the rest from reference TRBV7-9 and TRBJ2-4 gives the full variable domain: DTGVSQNPRHKITKRGQNVTFRCDPISEHNRLYWYRQTLGQGPEFLTYFQNEAQLEKSRLLSDRFSAERPKGSFSTLEIQRTEQGDSAMYLCASSLALSGAKNIQYFGAGTRLSVL.

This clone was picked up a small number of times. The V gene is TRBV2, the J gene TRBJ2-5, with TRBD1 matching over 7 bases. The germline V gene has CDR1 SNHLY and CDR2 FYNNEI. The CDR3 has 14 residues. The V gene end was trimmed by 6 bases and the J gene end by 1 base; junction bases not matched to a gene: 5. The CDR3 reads CASRTQGSQETQYF. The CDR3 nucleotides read TGTGCCAGCAGGACACAGGGGTCCCAAGAGACCCAGTACTTC.

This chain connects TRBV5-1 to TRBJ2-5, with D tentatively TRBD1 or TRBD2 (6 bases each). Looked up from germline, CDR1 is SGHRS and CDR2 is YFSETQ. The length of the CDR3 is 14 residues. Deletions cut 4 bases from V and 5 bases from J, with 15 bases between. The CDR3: CASSPGEVEETQYF. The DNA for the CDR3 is TGCGCCAGCAGCCCAGGGGAGGTAGAGGAGACCCAGTACTTC.

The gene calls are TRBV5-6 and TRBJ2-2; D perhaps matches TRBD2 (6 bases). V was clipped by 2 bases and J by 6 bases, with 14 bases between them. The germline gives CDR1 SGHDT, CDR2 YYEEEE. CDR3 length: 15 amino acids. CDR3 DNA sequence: TGTGCCAGCAGCTTCCGCGGGGCGAGGGCCGGGGAGCTGTTTTTT. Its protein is CASSFRGARAGELFF.

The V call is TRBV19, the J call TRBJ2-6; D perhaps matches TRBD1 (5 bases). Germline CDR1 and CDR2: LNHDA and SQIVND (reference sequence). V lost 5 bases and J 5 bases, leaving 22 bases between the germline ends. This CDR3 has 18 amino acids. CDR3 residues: CASSFPRTNHSRANVLTF. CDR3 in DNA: TGTGCCAGTAGTTTTCCCCGGACAAATCACAGTCGGGCCAACGTCCTGACTTTC.

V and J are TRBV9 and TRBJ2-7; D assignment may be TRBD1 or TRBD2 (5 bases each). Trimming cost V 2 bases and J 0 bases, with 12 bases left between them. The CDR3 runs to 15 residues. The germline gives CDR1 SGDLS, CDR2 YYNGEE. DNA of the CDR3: TGTGCCAGCAGCGTTGGGACGCAGAGCTCCTACGAGCAGTACTTC. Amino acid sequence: CASSVGTQSSYEQYF.

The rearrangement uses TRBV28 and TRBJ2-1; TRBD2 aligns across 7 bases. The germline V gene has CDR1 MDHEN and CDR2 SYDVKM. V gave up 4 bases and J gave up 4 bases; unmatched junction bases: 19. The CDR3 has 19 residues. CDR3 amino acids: CASSSHGGREGGYYNEQFF. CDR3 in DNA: TGTGCCAGCAGTTCCCACGGGGGTCGAGAGGGAGGGTATTACAATGAGCAGTTCTTC.

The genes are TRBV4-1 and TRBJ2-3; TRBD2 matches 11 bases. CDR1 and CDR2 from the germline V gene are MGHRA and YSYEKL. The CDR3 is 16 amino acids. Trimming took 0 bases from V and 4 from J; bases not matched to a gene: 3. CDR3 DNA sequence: TGCGCCAGCAGCCAAGACCTAGCGGGAGGACCAGATACGCAGTATTTT. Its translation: CASSQDLAGGPDTQYF.

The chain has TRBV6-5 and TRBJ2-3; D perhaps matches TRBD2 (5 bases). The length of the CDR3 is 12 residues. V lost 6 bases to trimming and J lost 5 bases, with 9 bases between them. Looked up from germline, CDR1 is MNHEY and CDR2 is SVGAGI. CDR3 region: CASSGRGDTQYF. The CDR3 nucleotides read TGTGCCAGCAGCGGACGGGGAGATACGCAGTATTTT.

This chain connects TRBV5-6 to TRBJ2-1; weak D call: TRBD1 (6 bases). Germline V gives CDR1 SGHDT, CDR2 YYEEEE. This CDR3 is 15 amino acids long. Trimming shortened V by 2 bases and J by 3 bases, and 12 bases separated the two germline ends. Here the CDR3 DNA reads TGTGCCAGCAGCTTCGGACAGACAGGCTACAATGAGCAGTTCTTC. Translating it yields CASSFGQTGYNEQFF. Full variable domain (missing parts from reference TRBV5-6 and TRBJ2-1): DAGVTQSPTHLIKTRGQQVTLRCSPKSGHDTVSWYQQALGQGPQFIFQYYEEEERQRGNFPDRFSGHQFPNYSSELNVNALLLGDSALYLCASSFGQTGYNEQFFGPGTRLTVL.

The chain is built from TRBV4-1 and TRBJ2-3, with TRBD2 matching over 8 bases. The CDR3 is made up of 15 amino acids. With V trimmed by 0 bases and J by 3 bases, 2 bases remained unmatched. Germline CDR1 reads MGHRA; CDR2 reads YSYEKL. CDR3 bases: TGCGCCAGCAGCCAAGATCTAGCGGGTACAGATACGCAGTATTTT. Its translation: CASSQDLAGTDTQYF.

CDR3 residues: CASSRDQTDTQYF. The DNA for the CDR3 is TGTGCCAGCAGCCGGGACCAGACAGATACGCAGTATTTT. This chain connects TRBV7-9 to TRBJ2-3; TRBD1 or TRBD2 may be the D gene (5 bases each). Between the trimmed V and J ends, which lost 5 bases and 3 bases, there was a span of 9 bases. The CDR3 is 13 amino acids. Germline CDR1 reads SEHNR; CDR2 reads FQNEAQ (reference sequence).

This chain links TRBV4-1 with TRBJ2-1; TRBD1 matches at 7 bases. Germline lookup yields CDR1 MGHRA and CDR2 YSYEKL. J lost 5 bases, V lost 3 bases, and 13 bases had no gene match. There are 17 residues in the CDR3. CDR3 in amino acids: CASSQQTGRDVNNEQFF. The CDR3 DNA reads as TGCGCCAGCAGCCAGCAGACAGGGCGCGATGTAAACAATGAGCAGTTCTTC.

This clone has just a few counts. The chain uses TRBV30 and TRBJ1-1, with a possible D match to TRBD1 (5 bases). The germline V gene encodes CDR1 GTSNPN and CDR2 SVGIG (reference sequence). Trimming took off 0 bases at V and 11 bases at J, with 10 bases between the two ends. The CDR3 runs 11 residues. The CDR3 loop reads CAWSVGAGAFF. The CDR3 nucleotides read TGTGCCTGGAGTGTAGGGGCGGGGGCTTTCTTT. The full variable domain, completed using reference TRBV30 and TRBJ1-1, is SQTIHQWPATLVQPVGSPLSLECTVEGTSNPNLYWYRQAAGRGLQLLFYSVGIGQISSEVPQNLSASRPQDRQFILSSKKLLLSDSGFYLCAWSVGAGAFFGQGTRLTVV.

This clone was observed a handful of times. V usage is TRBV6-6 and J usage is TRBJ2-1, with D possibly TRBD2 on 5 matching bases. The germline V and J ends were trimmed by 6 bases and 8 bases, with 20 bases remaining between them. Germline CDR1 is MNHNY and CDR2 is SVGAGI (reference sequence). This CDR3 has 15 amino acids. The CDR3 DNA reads TGTGCCAGCAGCAGAGGACTCGGCGTGGCCGATGAGCAGTTCTTC. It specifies CASSRGLGVADEQFF.

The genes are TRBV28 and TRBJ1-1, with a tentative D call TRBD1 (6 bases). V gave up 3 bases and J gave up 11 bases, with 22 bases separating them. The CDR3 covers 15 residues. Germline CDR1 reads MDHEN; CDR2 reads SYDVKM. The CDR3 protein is CASSFSPRGATPAFF. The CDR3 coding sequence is TGTGCCAGCAGTTTTTCCCCTCGGGGGGCCACCCCCGCTTTCTTT.

CDR3 bases: TGTGCCAGCAGTGATCGCAGGGGTAATTTGGAGACTTTCTTT. Protein: CASSDRRGNLETFF. This chain connects TRBV2 to TRBJ1-1; D might be TRBD1 (6 bases). The germline V gene encodes CDR1 SNHLY and CDR2 FYNNEI. CDR3 length: 14 residues. Trimming pared 3 bases from V and 12 bases from J, leaving 20 bases between.

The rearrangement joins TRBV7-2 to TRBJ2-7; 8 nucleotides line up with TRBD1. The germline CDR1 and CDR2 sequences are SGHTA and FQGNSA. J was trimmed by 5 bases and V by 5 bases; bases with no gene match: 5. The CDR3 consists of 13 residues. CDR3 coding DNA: TGTGCCAGCAGCCCGGACAGGGCCCACGAGCAGTACTTC. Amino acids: CASSPDRAHEQYF.

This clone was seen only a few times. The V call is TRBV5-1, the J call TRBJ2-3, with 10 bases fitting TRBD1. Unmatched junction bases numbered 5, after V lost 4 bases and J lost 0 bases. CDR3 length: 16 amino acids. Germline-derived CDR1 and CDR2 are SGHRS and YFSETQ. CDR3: CASSAGQGPSTDTQYF. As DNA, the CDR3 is TGCGCCAGCAGCGCGGGACAGGGGCCTAGCACAGATACGCAGTATTTT.